Presented here are 13 T cell receptor beta chains from one specimen sequenced in a study of blood T cell repertoires in COVID-19. Measured with immunoSEQ multiplex PCR; TCRdb has only the in-frame clones, and not every one. This sample has 230,000 or so clones; around 84% occur once, and the top ten carry 1.4%. Sequenced sample: peripheral blood. The receptors come from a middle-aged woman who had recovered from COVID-19.

In the case of this clone: The junction differs from germline at one of its ends, possibly a read error. The rearrangement uses TRBV11-3 and TRBJ2-1; 11 nucleotides align to TRBD1. The CDR3 loop spans 14 amino acids. Germline CDR1 is SGHNT and CDR2 is YENEEA. The CDR3 DNA sequence: TGTGCCACCAGCCGGACAGGGGGCACAGCGGAGCAGTTCTTC. As protein: CATSRTGGTAEQFF. The full variable domain, completed using reference TRBV11-3 and TRBJ2-1, is EAGVVQSPRYKIIEKKQPVAFWCNPISGHNTLYWYLQNLGQGPELLIRYENEEAVDDSQLPKDRFSAERLKGVDSTLKIQPAELGDSAVYLCATSRTGGTAEQFFGPGTRLTVL.

V usage is TRBV7-2 and J usage is TRBJ2-5; 7 positions match TRBD2. The junction had 11 bases not matched to a gene; V was cut back by 1 base and J by 0 bases. This CDR3 has 18 amino acids. Germline values: CDR1 SGHTA, CDR2 FQGNSA. The CDR3 DNA follows: TGTGCCAGCAGCTTAGGGGGCGGGGACTACTGGAACCAAGAGACCCAGTACTTC. Its translation: CASSLGGGDYWNQETQYF.

The chain carries TRBV28 and TRBJ2-1; 11 positions agree with TRBD2. The J segment lost 7 bases and the V segment lost 5 bases, leaving 7 bases of the junction unmatched. The CDR3 is 15 amino acids. Germline CDR1 and CDR2: MDHEN and SYDVKM. Here the CDR3 DNA reads TGTGCCAGCAGTGCCACTAGCGGGGGTTTGAATGAGCAGTTCTTC. This translates into CASSATSGGLNEQFF.

This chain connects TRBV28 to TRBJ1-2, with D possibly TRBD1 on 5 matching bases. Germline lookup yields CDR1 MDHEN and CDR2 SYDVKM. This CDR3 region has 14 residues. V lost 5 bases, J lost 6 bases, and 16 bases lay in between. The CDR3 spells CASSTPGQGDGYTF. DNA for the CDR3: TGTGCCAGCAGTACCCCAGGGCAGGGTGATGGCTACACCTTC.

For the CDR3, the DNA is TGTGCCAGCAGTTTATTGGGGATTCAATACAGGGACCACTATGGCTACACCTTC. Encoded protein: CASSLLGIQYRDHYGYTF. The chain links TRBV28 to TRBJ1-2, with D possibly matching TRBD1 (6 bases). The CDR3 sequence is 18 residues long. Trimming removed 1 base from V and 3 bases from J, with 21 bases in between. Looked up from germline, CDR1 is MDHEN and CDR2 is SYDVKM.

CDR3 DNA: TGTGCCAGCAGCTCACCGACAGGCACTGAAGCTTTCTTT. This encodes CASSSPTGTEAFF. The rearrangement joins TRBV11-3 to TRBJ1-1, with D possibly being TRBD1 (6 bases). Germline loops: CDR1 SGHNT, CDR2 YENEEA. This CDR3 is 13 amino acids long. With 4 bases removed from V and 4 bases from J, the gap between germline ends came to 10 bases. The complete variable domain, with remaining parts taken from reference TRBV11-3 and TRBJ1-1, reads EAGVVQSPRYKIIEKKQPVAFWCNPISGHNTLYWYLQNLGQGPELLIRYENEEAVDDSQLPKDRFSAERLKGVDSTLKIQPAELGDSAVYLCASSSPTGTEAFFGQGTRLTVV.

The V call is TRBV7-9, the J call TRBJ1-6; 9 positions match TRBD1. The germline CDR1 and CDR2 sequences are SEHNR and FQNEAQ (reference sequence). The CDR3 loop spans 14 amino acids. Unmatched junction bases numbered 3, after V lost 5 bases and J lost 7 bases. The chain's CDR3 is CASSTGTGNSPLHF. For the CDR3, the DNA is TGTGCCAGCAGCACAGGGACAGGGAATTCACCCCTCCACTTT.

The genes are TRBV5-4 and TRBJ2-7; maybe TRBD2 (6 bases). This CDR3 is built from 16 residues. V was shortened by 7 bases and J by 3 bases, with 23 bases between the two germline ends. Germline V gives CDR1 SGHNT, CDR2 YYREEE (reference sequence). The CDR3 is CASGDGGETDIYEQYF. CDR3 bases: TGTGCCAGCGGGGACGGGGGTGAGACAGATATCTACGAGCAGTACTTC.

This clone came up many times. The CDR3 DNA is TGTGCCAGCAGCCCACAGGGGTTAAGTTATAATTCACCCCTCCACTTT. It yields the protein CASSPQGLSYNSPLHF. This chain connects TRBV7-2 to TRBJ1-6, with 7 nucleotides matching TRBD1. V lost 5 bases, J lost 4 bases, and 8 bases stayed unmatched. Per germline, CDR1 SGHTA and CDR2 FQGNSA. This CDR3 is built from 16 residues.

The V gene is TRBV18, the J gene TRBJ2-2; TRBD1 aligns across 7 bases. V shed 10 bases, J shed 4 bases, and the junction held 6 bases outside the gene matches. Germline V gives CDR1 KGHSH, CDR2 LQKENI. The CDR3 is made up of 13 amino acids. The CDR3 nucleotides read TGTGCCATGCAGGGGGACCTCACCGGGGAGCTGTTTTTT. It yields the protein CAMQGDLTGELFF.

The chain uses TRBV6-1 and TRBJ1-6; D not resolved. The CDR3 is 13 amino acids. CDR1 MNHNS and CDR2 SASEGT come from the germline V gene. With 2 bases removed from V and 12 bases from J, the gap between germline ends came to 11 bases. The CDR3 sequence is CASSELSLRPLHF. CDR3 in DNA: TGTGCCAGCAGTGAATTGAGCCTCCGACCCCTCCACTTT.

A note on this clone: The junction and the germline gene differ at one end; a read error may be behind it. The chain has TRBV5-1 and TRBJ1-3, with 11 nucleotides matching TRBD1. Germline V gives CDR1 SGHRS, CDR2 YFSETQ. The CDR3 runs to 14 residues. CDR3 sequence (DNA): TGCGCCAGCAGCTTAGGGGGACAGGGGGTAACAGCCGATTTT. Its protein product is CASSLGGQGVTADF.

V usage is TRBV2 and J usage is TRBJ2-5, with 9 bases matching TRBD2. The V gene's germline CDR1 is SNHLY and CDR2 FYNNEI. CDR3 size: 15 residues. The trim removed 6 bases at V and 2 bases at J, leaving 7 bases unmatched. This chain's CDR3 is CASRAGLAAQETQYF. CDR3 coding DNA: TGTGCCAGCAGAGCGGGACTAGCTGCACAAGAGACCCAGTACTTC. Full variable domain (remainder filled in from reference TRBV2 and TRBJ2-5): EPEVTQTPSHQVTQMGQEVILRCVPISNHLYFYWYRQILGQKVEFLVSFYNNEISEKSEIFDDQFSVERPDGSNFTLKIRSTKLEDSAMYFCASRAGLAAQETQYFGPGTRLLVL.